The T cell receptor beta chain described here comes from a study of post-analysis software for immune sequencing data (dated by TCRdb to between 2015 and 2017). For context, the study as a whole: The recorded disease courses included relapsing-remitting, secondary progressive and progressive-relapsing multiple sclerosis, and some patients had no subtype annotation. A subset of samples was prepared in parallel using single-end sample barcoding, then pooled and co-amplified after Illumina adapter ligation. The patient repertoires were set against roughly eleven previously published healthy control repertoires from donors whose ages ranged from about 6 to 25 years. Results the study describes overall, beyond this receptor: The multiple sclerosis patient group was slightly younger than the control group. Significantly higher frequencies in patients than in controls were found for five or six TRBV segments, including TRBV5-6, TRBV5-1 and TRBV20-1. Strong co-clustering of samples prepared in the same batch was shown by direct clustering with F measure, prompting a batch-effect correction. Normalized Chao1 diversity was significantly lower in multiple sclerosis patients than controls, suggesting substantial peripheral T-cell clonal expansion.

The library was produced with PCR. TCRdb lists the instrument as Illumina HiSeq 2500. To reduce PCR and sequencing biases, unique molecular identifiers were built into the TCR beta cDNA libraries. Approximately 500,000 cDNA molecules were obtained for every 1 to 10 million input T cells, so each molecule roughly corresponded to one T cell. The patient libraries were prepared and sequenced with the same protocol used for the earlier healthy control dataset. Samples belonging to the same batch were prepared together, multiplexed and sequenced on a shared HiSeq lane. As for the authors' bioinformatics: Raw barcoded reads were processed with MIGEC, discarding single-read molecular identifier groups before consensus assembly and CDR3 extraction. Clonotype tables were post-analysed with VDJtools, and diversity was normalized by down-sampling all datasets to the smallest sample size. Repertoire overlap clustering matched CDR3 amino acid but not nucleotide sequences to correct batch-related cross-sample contamination. TCRdb's own reprocessing of the public reads used fastp at Q25 and MiXCR and kept productive beta chains. Under each unique CDR3 protein, matching rows form one entry showing the most common genes and DNA. What appears here as the V and J calls and clone size reflects TCRdb's work, not the paper's. The sample has approximately 570,000 distinct CDR3 sequences on record, 44% of them singletons. Of the sample, over 1.5% falls within the top ten clones.

V is cut back by 2 bases and J by 2 bases, with 5 bases in the junction unmatched. Taken from cysteine to phenylalanine, the CDR3 has 15 residues. The read is trimmed to its CDR3 DNA, 45 bases read in frame from base 1. According to the germline V gene, CDR1 reads SGHRS and CDR2 reads YFSETQ. About this clonotype: Its target antigen remains unknown. No much larger clonotype is one base removed from it; base qualities were not supplied.

To demonstrate the VDJtools post-analysis software, TCR beta repertoires were profiled from the peripheral blood of 13 young patients with multiple sclerosis. The patients with multiple sclerosis were children and adolescents between about 6 and 17 years of age. The TCR was taken from a girl under 18 with multiple sclerosis. The receptor chain draws on TRBV5-1 and TRBJ1-2, and 8 junction bases match TRBD1. Sequencing input: blood. The CDR3 protein is CASSFSGGKNYGYTF. The DNA is as follows: TGCGCCAGCAGCTTCTCAGGGGGCAAGAACTATGGCTACACCTTC.